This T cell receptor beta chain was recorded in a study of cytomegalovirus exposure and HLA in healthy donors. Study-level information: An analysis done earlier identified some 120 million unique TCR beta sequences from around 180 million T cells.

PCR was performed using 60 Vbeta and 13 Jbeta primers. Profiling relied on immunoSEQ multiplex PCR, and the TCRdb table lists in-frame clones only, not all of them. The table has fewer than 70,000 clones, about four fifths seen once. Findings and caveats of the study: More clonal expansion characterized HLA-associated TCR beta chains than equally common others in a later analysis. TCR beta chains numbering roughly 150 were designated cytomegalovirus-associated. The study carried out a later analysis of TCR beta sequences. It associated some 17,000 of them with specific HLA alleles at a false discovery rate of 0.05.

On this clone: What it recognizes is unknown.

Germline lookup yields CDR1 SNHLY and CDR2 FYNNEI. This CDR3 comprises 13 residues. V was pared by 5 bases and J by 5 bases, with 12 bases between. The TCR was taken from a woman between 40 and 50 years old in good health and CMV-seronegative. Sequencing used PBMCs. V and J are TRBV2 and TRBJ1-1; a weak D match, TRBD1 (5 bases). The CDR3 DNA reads TGTGCCAGCAGTCCCGGGGGTCTAACTGAAGCTTTCTTT. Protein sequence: CASSPGGLTEAFF.